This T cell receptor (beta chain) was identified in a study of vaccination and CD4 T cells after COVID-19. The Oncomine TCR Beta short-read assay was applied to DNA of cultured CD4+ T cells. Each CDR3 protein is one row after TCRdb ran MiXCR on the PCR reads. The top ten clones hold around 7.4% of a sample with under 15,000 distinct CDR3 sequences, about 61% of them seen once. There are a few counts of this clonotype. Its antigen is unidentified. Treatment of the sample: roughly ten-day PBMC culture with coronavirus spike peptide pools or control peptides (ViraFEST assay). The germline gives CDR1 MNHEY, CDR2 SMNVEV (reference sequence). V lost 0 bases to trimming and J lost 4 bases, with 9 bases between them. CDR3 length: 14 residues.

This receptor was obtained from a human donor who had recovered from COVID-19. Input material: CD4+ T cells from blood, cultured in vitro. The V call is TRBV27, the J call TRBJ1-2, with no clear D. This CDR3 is CASSLSPGSYGYTF. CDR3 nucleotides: TGTGCCAGCAGTTTATCCCCGGGGTCCTATGGCTACACCTTC.